This record covers a single TCR beta chain. Its target is not known. The conserved phenylalanine or tryptophan is not found at the CDR3 terminus, so this likely reflects a read error. The data belong to a study of T-cell reconstitution after alpha-beta-depleted transplantation in children. The study's findings and limits: By one year post-transplant, T-cell counts and diversity largely arose from T cells that were newly produced. Some patients' high day-60 TCRbeta diversity was traced to surviving recipient T cells and thymic progenitors. There were reportedly several hundred expanded graft clones from which alpha-beta T cells came about two months after transplant.

V shed 7 bases and J 8 bases; nucleotides not matched to a gene: 10. This CDR3 comprises 13 residues. For TCRbeta, the library was prepared with unique molecular identifiers. TCRdb ran MiXCR on the PCR reads and lists one entry per CDR3 protein. The profile shows approximately 800,000 distinct CDR3 sequences, 16% of them singletons. This specimen was PBMCs, mostly from graft donor cells, taken 360 days after TCRalphabeta/CD19-depleted stem cell transplant. The J gene is TRBJ1-2, the V gene TRBV12-3 or TRBV12-4, with 7 bases lining up with TRBD1. This clonotype was obtained from a male patient under 18 who had a stem cell transplant for acute lymphoblastic leukemia, so the T cells may come from the graft donor. CDR3 residues: CASTNPGQVGYTC. CDR3 nucleotides: TGTGCCAGCACCAATCCCGGACAGGTGGGCTACACCTGC.